Listed here are 2 T cell receptor beta chains from one sample, sequenced in a study of shared clonotypes between healthy human individuals. Repertoires were generated with immunoSEQ multiplex PCR, while TCRdb's copy carries only in-frame clones and drops some. The data contain about 2.4 million clones, over 85% of them singletons. The sequenced sample was naive CD4+ T cells from PBMCs. Subset: CD45RA+ positively selected. The origin of the receptors is a man younger than 30 in good health. Some clones in this sample may be carry-over from other donors' samples.

The chain combines TRBV2 with TRBJ2-7; the D is unclear. Germline-derived CDR1 and CDR2 are SNHLY and FYNNEI. CDR3 size: 14 residues. The CDR3 reads CASTEDRASYEQYF. The CDR3 DNA reads as TGTGCTTCCACCGAGGATAGGGCTTCCTACGAGCAGTACTTC.

V usage is TRBV27 and J usage is TRBJ2-1; 7 bases match TRBD1. This CDR3 is built from 15 residues. The V and J ends lost 4 bases and 5 bases, in that order; junction bases with no gene match: 8. CDR1 and CDR2 (germline): MNHEY, SMNVEV (reference sequence). CDR3 bases: TGTGCCAGCAGTTCCCGAACGGACAGGAACAATGAGCAGTTCTTC. It codes for CASSSRTDRNNEQFF.